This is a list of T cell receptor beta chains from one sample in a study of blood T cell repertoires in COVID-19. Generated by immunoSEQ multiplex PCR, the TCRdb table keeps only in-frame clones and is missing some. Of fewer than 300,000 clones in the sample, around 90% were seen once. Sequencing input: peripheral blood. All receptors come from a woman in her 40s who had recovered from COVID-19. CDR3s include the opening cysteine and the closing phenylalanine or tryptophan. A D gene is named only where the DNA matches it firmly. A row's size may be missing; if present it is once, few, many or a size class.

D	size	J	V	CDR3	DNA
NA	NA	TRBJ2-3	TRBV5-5	CASSSMASTDTQYF	TGTGCCAGCAGCTCCATGGCTAGCACAGATACGCAGTATTTT
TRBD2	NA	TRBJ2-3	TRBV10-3	CAISESRGRTSGRSTDTQYF	TGTGCCATCAGTGAGTCGCGTGGGAGGACTAGCGGGCGGAGCACAGATACGCAGTATTTT
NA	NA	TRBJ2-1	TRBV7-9	CASSLARISGGSYNEQFF	TGTGCCAGCAGCTTAGCGCGAATTTCTGGAGGCTCCTACAATGAGCAGTTCTTC
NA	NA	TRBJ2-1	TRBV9	CASSAVPTRNIRSEQFF	TGTGCCAGCAGCGCGGTCCCCACGAGGAATATAAGGAGTGAGCAGTTCTTC
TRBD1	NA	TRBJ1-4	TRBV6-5	CASSWAPGTGNEKLFF	TGTGCCAGCAGTTGGGCCCCCGGGACAGGGAATGAAAAACTGTTTTTT
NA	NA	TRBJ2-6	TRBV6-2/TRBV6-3	CASSYGGSSGANVLTF	TGTGCCAGCAGTTACGGCGGGTCCTCTGGGGCCAACGTCCTGACTTTC
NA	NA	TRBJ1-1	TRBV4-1	CASSPQERAEAFF	TGCGCCAGCAGCCCCCAGGAGCGGGCTGAAGCTTTCTTT
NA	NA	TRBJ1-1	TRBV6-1	CASSEARGWTEAFF	TGTGCCAGCAGTGAGGCCAGGGGTTGGACTGAAGCTTTCTTT
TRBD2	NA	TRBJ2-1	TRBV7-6	CASSPPGLAGGYNEQFF	TGTGCCAGCAGCCCGCCGGGACTAGCGGGAGGCTACAATGAGCAGTTCTTC
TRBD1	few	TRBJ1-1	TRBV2	CASSAQGAMNTEAFF	TGTGCCAGCAGTGCACAGGGGGCGATGAACACTGAAGCTTTCTTT
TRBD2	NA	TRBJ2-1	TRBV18	CASSPPVGTSGGNEQFF	TGTGCCAGCTCACCACCCGTCGGGACTAGCGGGGGGAATGAGCAGTTCTTC
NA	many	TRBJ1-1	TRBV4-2	CASSPKRGGYTEAFF	TGTGCCAGCAGCCCGAAGAGGGGGGGGTACACTGAAGCTTTCTTT
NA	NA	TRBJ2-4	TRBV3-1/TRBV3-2	CASSPVGGLAKNIQYF	TGTGCCAGCAGCCCCGTTGGGGGACTAGCCAAAAACATTCAGTACTTC
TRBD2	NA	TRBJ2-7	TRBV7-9	CASSFPGLAGVSYEQYF	TGTGCCAGCAGCTTCCCCGGACTAGCGGGAGTCTCCTACGAGCAGTACTTC
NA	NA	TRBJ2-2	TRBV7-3	CASSLIAGPSAGELFF	TGTGCCAGCAGCTTAATCGCAGGGCCCTCCGCCGGGGAGCTGTTTTTT
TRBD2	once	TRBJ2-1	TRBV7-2	CASSLTGGPYNEQFF	TGTGCCAGCAGCTTGACGGGAGGCCCCTACAATGAGCAGTTCTTC
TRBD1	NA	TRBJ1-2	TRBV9	CASSAQGAGGYTF	TGTGCCAGCAGCGCACAGGGGGCGGGTGGCTACACCTTC
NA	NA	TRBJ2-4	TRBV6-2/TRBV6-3	CASSYRTRPLAKNIQYF	TGTGCCAGCAGTTACCGGACAAGACCCTTAGCCAAAAACATTCAGTACTTC
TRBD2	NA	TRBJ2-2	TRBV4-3	CASSPGGASGIGGGTGELFF	TGCGCCAGCAGCCCCGGGGGGGCTAGCGGAATCGGCGGGGGCACCGGGGAGCTGTTTTTT
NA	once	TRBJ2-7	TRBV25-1	CASSDGGGSSYEQYF	TGTGCCAGCAGTGATGGGGGCGGATCCTCCTACGAGCAGTACTTC
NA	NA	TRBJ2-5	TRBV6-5	CASSPGLTRGETQYF	TGTGCCAGCAGCCCGGGACTCACCCGGGGGGAGACCCAGTACTTC
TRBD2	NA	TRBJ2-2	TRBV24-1	CATSDFRTSGSTGELFF	TGTGCCACCAGTGACTTCAGGACTAGCGGGAGCACCGGGGAGCTGTTTTTT
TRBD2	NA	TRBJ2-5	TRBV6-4	CASSDSGTSGRGQETQYF	TGTGCCAGCAGTGACTCGGGGACTAGCGGGAGGGGGCAAGAGACCCAGTACTTC
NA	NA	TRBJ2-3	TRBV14	CASSQDGGLAGTDTQYF	TGTGCCAGCAGCCAAGATGGGGGCCTAGCGGGCACAGATACGCAGTATTTT
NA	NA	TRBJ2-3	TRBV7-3	CASSNPTGNTDTQYF	TGTGCCAGCAGCAACCCCACAGGGAACACAGATACGCAGTATTTT
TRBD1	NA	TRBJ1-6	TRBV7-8	CASSPRTGLVVGSSYNSPLHF	TGTGCCAGCAGCCCGCGGACAGGCTTGGTCGTGGGGAGCTCCTATAATTCACCCCTCCACTTT
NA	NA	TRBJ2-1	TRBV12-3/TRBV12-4	CASSSGGWNEQFF	TGTGCCAGCAGTTCAGGGGGGTGGAATGAGCAGTTCTTC
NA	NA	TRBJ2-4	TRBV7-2	CASSFRTGGDIQYF	TGTGCCAGCAGCTTTCGGACAGGCGGGGACATTCAGTACTTC
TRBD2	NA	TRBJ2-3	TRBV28	CATTLPGTRSADTQYF	TGTGCCACCACATTGCCCGGGACTAGGTCGGCAGATACGCAGTATTTT
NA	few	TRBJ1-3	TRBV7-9	CASSLAGGSPNTIYF	TGTGCCAGCAGCTTAGCGGGGGGATCCCCAAACACCATATATTTT